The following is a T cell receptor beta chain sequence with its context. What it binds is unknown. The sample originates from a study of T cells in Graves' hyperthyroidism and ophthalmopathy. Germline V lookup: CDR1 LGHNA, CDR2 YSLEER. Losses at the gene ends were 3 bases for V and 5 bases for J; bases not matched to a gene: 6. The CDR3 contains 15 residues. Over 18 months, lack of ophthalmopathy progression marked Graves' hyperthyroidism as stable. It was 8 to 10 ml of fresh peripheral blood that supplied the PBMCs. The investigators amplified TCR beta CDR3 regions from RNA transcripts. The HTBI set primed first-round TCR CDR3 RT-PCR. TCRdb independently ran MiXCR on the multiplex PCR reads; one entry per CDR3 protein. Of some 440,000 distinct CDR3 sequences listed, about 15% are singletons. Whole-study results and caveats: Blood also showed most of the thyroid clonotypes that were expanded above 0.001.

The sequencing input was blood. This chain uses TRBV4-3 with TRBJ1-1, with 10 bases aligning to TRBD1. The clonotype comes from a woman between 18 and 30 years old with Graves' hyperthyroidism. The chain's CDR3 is CASSHPTGGDTEAFF. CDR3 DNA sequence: TGCGCCAGCAGCCACCCGACAGGGGGCGATACTGAAGCTTTCTTT.